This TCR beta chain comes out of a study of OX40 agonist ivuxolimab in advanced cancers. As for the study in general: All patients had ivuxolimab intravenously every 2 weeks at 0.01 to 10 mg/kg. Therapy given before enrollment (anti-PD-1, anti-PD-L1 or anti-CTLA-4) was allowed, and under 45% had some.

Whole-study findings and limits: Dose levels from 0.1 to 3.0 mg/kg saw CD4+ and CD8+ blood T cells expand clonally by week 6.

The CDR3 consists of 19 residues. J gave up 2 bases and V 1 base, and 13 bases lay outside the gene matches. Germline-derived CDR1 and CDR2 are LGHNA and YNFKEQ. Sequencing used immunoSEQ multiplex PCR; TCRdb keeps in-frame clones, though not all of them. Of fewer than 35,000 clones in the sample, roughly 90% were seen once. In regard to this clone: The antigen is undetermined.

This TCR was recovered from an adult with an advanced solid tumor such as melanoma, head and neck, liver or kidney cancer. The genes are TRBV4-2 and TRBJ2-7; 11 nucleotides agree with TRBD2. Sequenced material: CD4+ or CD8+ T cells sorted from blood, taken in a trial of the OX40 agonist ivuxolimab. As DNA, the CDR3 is TGTGCCAGCAGCCAAGCGGTCTTAACTAGCGGGAGTGTACCCTACGAGCAGTACTTC. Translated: CASSQAVLTSGSVPYEQYF.